These 11 T cell receptor beta chains share one sample of origin, sequenced in a study of shared clonotypes between healthy human individuals. TCRdb's copy holds only in-frame clones and misses some; the assay was immunoSEQ multiplex PCR. Seen here are 2 million to 2.5 million clones, approximately 94% observed once, and the top ten hold around 0.13%. Material for sequencing was naive CD4+ T cells sorted from blood. Specified subset: CD45RA+ positively selected. Receptors were obtained from a man between 18 and 29 years old in good health.

The gene calls are TRBV19 and TRBJ1-1; no clear D gene. This CDR3 spans 17 amino acids. Trimming cost V 1 base and J 1 base, with 16 bases left between them. The germline V gene encodes CDR1 LNHDA and CDR2 SQIVND (reference sequence). CDR3: CASSIVEGRLTNTEAFF. CDR3 bases: TGTGCCAGTAGTATAGTTGAGGGCCGACTCACGAACACTGAAGCTTTCTTT.

The chain recombines TRBV20-1 with TRBJ1-4, with D unclear. Trimming pared 4 bases from V and 11 bases from J, leaving 11 bases between. The CDR3 has 11 amino acids. Germline CDR1 reads DFQATT; CDR2 reads SNEGSKA (reference sequence). Here the CDR3 DNA reads TGCAGTGCTAAAGGACCCGGGAAACTGTTTTTT. Translated: CSAKGPGKLFF.

In this sample, this clone turned up once. The chain carries TRBV30 and TRBJ2-3, with D perhaps matching TRBD2 (6 bases). From germline, CDR1 is GTSNPN and CDR2 SVGIG (reference sequence). The V end lost 0 bases, the J end lost 9 bases, and 7 bases lay between the germline ends. The CDR3 length is 11 residues. In nucleotides, the CDR3 is TGTGCCTGGAGTGTACGGGAGACGCAGTATTTT. This sequence encodes CAWSVRETQYF.

The chain is built from TRBV29-1 and TRBJ1-1; no reliable D call. V lost 5 bases and J lost 5, with 12 bases in between. In germline, CDR1 is SQVTM, CDR2 ANQGSEA. This CDR3 is 12 amino acids long. CDR3 bases: TGCAGCGTTCACTTAATAGGAACTGAAGCTTTCTTT. Protein: CSVHLIGTEAFF.

V and J are TRBV7-3 and TRBJ2-2; D uncertain. CDR1 SGHTA and CDR2 FQGTGA come from the germline V gene. The CDR3 runs 16 residues. Trimming took 1 base from V and 4 from J, leaving 13 bases between them. The CDR3 protein is CASSLMAGQGTGELFF. Here the CDR3 DNA reads TGTGCCAGCAGCTTAATGGCTGGGCAAGGCACCGGGGAGCTGTTTTTT.

This chain uses TRBV27 with TRBJ1-1; D is uncertain. Trimming took 11 bases from V and 0 from J, leaving 10 bases between them. Germline CDR1 and CDR2: MNHEY and SMNVEV (reference sequence). The CDR3 contains 12 residues. The CDR3 coding sequence is TGTGCCGGCGTCCTATTGAACACTGAAGCTTTCTTT. It specifies CAGVLLNTEAFF.

The gene calls are TRBV6-8 and TRBJ2-7; D is tentatively TRBD1 or TRBD2 (5 bases each). The CDR3 is 14 amino acids. V was clipped by 6 bases and J by 2 bases, with 14 bases between them. In germline, CDR1 is MNHGY, CDR2 SAAAGT. The CDR3 DNA reads TGTGCCAGCAGCCGACTCGGGACCCCCTACGAGCAGTACTTC. Translated: CASSRLGTPYEQYF.

The chain employs TRBV7-2 and TRBJ2-1; D is unclear. This CDR3 is 14 amino acids long. Germline assignment: CDR1 SGHTA and CDR2 FQGNSA. Trimming left V 3 bases short and J 5 bases short, with 11 bases between. This CDR3 is CASSFVVDDNEQFF. The CDR3 coding sequence is TGTGCCAGCAGCTTCGTCGTAGACGACAATGAGCAGTTCTTC.

The chain employs TRBV18 and TRBJ1-6, with D unresolved. Trimming removed 4 bases at V and 10 bases at J, with 17 bases between. Germline CDR1 and CDR2: KGHSH and LQKENI. The CDR3 consists of 15 residues. This chain's CDR3 is CASSLQERGGSPLHF. The CDR3 DNA is TGTGCCAGCTCACTTCAGGAGCGCGGAGGGTCACCCCTCCACTTT.

This chain uses TRBV6-1 with TRBJ1-3, with D uncertain. Germline V gene sequence: CDR1 MNHNS, CDR2 SASEGT. The CDR3 spans 15 residues. Trimming stripped 0 bases from V and 2 bases from J, with 8 bases between. The DNA of the CDR3 is TGTGCCAGCAGTGAAGCGCTAGGGACTGGAAACACCATATATTTT. It codes for CASSEALGTGNTIYF.

The V call is TRBV6-1, the J call TRBJ2-5; maybe TRBD1 (6 bases). This CDR3 has 15 amino acids. The V end lost 2 bases, the J end lost 5 bases, and 15 bases lay between the germline ends. CDR1 is MNHNS, CDR2 SASEGT, per germline. CDR3 residues: CASSESGRGRETQYF. CDR3 DNA: TGTGCCAGCAGTGAATCAGGCAGGGGAAGGGAGACCCAGTACTTC.